This TCR beta chain was captured in a study of cytomegalovirus exposure and HLA in healthy donors. This CDR3 has 13 residues. The V gene's germline CDR1 is MNHNS and CDR2 SASEGT. V gave up 5 bases and J gave up 10 bases, with 15 bases separating them. With 60 Vbeta and 13 Jbeta primers, the PCR was carried out. The assay was immunoSEQ multiplex PCR, and TCRdb's table has in-frame clones only and misses some. The table records approximately 130,000 clones, under 85% of them present only once. The gene calls are TRBV6-1 and TRBJ2-1, with TRBD2 as a possible D gene (6 bases). This TCR derives from a woman aged 50 to 65 in good health and CMV-seropositive. Sequencing input: PBMCs. The CDR3 bases are TGTGCCAGCAGTCCCCCCGGGGGAGTCGAGCAGTTCTTC. Amino acid sequence: CASSPPGGVEQFF.